This T cell receptor beta chain is drawn from a study of blood T cell repertoires in COVID-19. In germline, CDR1 is SGDLS, CDR2 YYNGEE. The CDR3 is 15 amino acids. The V gene lost 0 bases and the J gene lost 2 bases, with 9 bases spanning the gap. Profiling relied on immunoSEQ multiplex PCR, and the TCRdb table lists in-frame clones only, not all of them. The sample has about 80,000 clones, approximately 80% seen once. What was sequenced was peripheral blood. This receptor was identified in a woman aged 70 to 79 with acute or convalescent COVID-19. The V and J genes are TRBV9 and TRBJ1-3; D call uncertain. The CDR3 here is CASSVGPEPGNTIYF. CDR3 nucleotide sequence: TGTGCCAGCAGCGTAGGGCCGGAGCCTGGAAACACCATATATTTT.